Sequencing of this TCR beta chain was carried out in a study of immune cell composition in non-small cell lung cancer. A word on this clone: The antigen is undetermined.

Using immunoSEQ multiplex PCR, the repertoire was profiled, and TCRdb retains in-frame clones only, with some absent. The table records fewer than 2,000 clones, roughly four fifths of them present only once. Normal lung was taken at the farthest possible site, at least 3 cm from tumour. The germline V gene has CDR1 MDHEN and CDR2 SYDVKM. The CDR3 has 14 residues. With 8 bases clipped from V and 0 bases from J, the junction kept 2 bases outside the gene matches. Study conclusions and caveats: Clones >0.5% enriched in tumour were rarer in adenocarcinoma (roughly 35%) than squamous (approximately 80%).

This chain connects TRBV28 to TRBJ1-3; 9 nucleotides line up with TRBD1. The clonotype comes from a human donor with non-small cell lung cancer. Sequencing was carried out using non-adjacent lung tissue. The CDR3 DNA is TGTGCCAGCGGGACAGGGCTCTCTGGAAACACCATATATTTT. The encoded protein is CASGTGLSGNTIYF.